Given below is one T cell receptor beta chain in context. This CDR3 is 14 amino acids long. Germline V gene data show CDR1 as SGHRS and CDR2 as YFSETQ. The ends were cut back, 0 bases at V and 5 bases at J, with 9 bases in the middle. The sample originates from a study of OX40 agonist ivuxolimab in advanced cancers. Measured with immunoSEQ multiplex PCR; TCRdb has only the in-frame clones, and not every one. This table has about 66,000 clones, about nine tenths appearing once. The rearrangement uses TRBV5-1 and TRBJ1-3; D unresolved. This clonotype was obtained from an adult with an advanced solid tumor such as melanoma, head and neck, liver or kidney cancer. The source material was CD4+ or CD8+ T cells sorted from blood, sampled in a trial of the OX40 agonist ivuxolimab. The DNA for the CDR3 is TGCGCCAGCAGCTTGGAGGGCTTTAGAAACACCATATATTTT. Translating gives CASSLEGFRNTIYF.